The table lists the clone carrying this T cell receptor beta chain with a few counts. What it binds is not known. This sample is drawn from a study of CD8+ T cells in alopecia areata. Turning to the study itself: Dosing spanned 6 to 18 months on tofacitinib, then 6 months off drug. Study results and caveats: Researchers say the link of baseline CD8+ expansion to response remains uncertain, with one nonresponder. Lesional scalp displayed greater clonality than normal scalp, most notably in alopecia totalis/universalis.

The sequencing template was cDNA reverse transcribed from extracted RNA. Sequenced by immunoSEQ multiplex PCR; TCRdb stores in-frame clones only, minus some. The sample has some 180,000 clones; 53% are singletons. CDR1 is SGHRS, CDR2 YFSETQ, per germline. The CDR3 covers 17 residues. V shed 5 bases, J shed 1 base, and the junction held 10 bases outside the gene matches. Treatment given: oral pan-JAK inhibitor, 5-10 mg twice daily. This specimen consisted of CD8+ T cells sorted from blood, obtained at week 24, from a patient treated with tofacitinib. This chain links TRBV5-1 with TRBJ2-1; 9 nucleotides line up with TRBD2. This clonotype originated in a human donor with alopecia areata. The CDR3 sequence is CASRTASGGSSYNEQFF. In DNA form, the CDR3 reads TGCGCCAGCAGAACTGCAAGCGGGGGGTCTTCCTACAATGAGCAGTTCTTC.